This T cell receptor (beta chain) stems from a study of T-cell memory formation after mild COVID-19. TCRdb processed the 5' RACE reads anew with MiXCR; each CDR3 protein has one entry. The sample carries 500,000 to 600,000 distinct CDR3 sequences, under 20% recorded once. This CDR3 has 14 residues. Germline V gene sequence: CDR1 MNHNY, CDR2 SVGAGI (reference sequence). Trimming removed 5 bases at V and 0 bases at J, with 8 bases between. This sequence originates from an adult woman who had mild COVID-19 (a few samples of this study predate the infection). Cell type and time point are not known. The sequencing input was PBMCs or a T cell subset sorted from them (not recorded which). V is TRBV6-6 and J is TRBJ2-1; D gene ambiguous. The CDR3 loop reads CASSHATSYNEQFF. For the CDR3, the DNA is TGTGCCAGCAGTCATGCTACCTCCTACAATGAGCAGTTCTTC.